These 5 T cell receptor beta chains share one sample of origin, sequenced in a study of blood T cells in healthy people across ages. Then a second PCR, running roughly 7 to 11 cycles, was carried out with a sample-barcoded 5' primer and a J-beta primer mix. TCRdb called the 5' RACE reads again in MiXCR, with one record for every CDR3 protein. The data contain about 670,000 distinct CDR3 sequences, 40% to 50% of them singletons. Sequencing was carried out using blood. These receptors were collected from a man aged 80 or over in good health.

This chain uses TRBV4-3 with TRBJ2-4; D call uncertain. The CDR3 runs to 15 residues. V lost 0 bases and J 5 bases, leaving 11 bases between the germline ends. Germline V gene data show CDR1 as LGHNA and CDR2 as YSLEER. The CDR3 loop is CASSQDLFGENIQYF. CDR3 nucleotide sequence: TGCGCCAGCAGCCAAGATCTGTTTGGGGAAAACATTCAGTACTTC.

On this clonotype: Given a much more abundant clone one base away, this may be a read error. The J gene is TRBJ1-1, the V gene TRBV20-1, with D possibly TRBD1 on 5 matching bases. The CDR3 runs 15 residues. Germline V gene data show CDR1 as DFQATT and CDR2 as SNEGSKA (reference sequence). The CDR3 nucleotides read TGCAGCACTTGGGACCGACGCGGGTTGAACACTGAAGCTTTCTTT. Amino acids: CSTWDRRGLNTEAFF.

This clonotype was observed a handful of times. The rearrangement joins TRBV6-2 or TRBV6-3 to TRBJ2-1; 7 bases line up with TRBD1. Germline CDR1 and CDR2: MNHEY and SVGEGT. The CDR3 extends over 14 amino acids. V lost 4 bases, J lost 2 bases, and 2 bases stayed unmatched. The CDR3: CASSSQGAYNEQFF. The CDR3 bases are TGTGCCAGCAGTTCCCAGGGGGCCTACAATGAGCAGTTCTTC.

The rearrangement uses TRBV30 and TRBJ2-3, with D perhaps matching TRBD1 (6 bases). CDR3 length: 14 amino acids. CDR1 is GTSNPN, CDR2 SVGIG, per germline (reference sequence). The V end was cut by 2 bases, the J end by 0 bases, with 9 bases between. CDR3 DNA: TGTGCCTGGAGTCGACAGGAAAGCACAGATACGCAGTATTTT. It codes for CAWSRQESTDTQYF.

The chain recombines TRBV12-3 or TRBV12-4 with TRBJ1-5, with 7 bases identical to TRBD1. The CDR3 extends over 13 amino acids. V lost 5 bases and J lost 5; bases outside the gene matches: 3. CDR3 nucleotides: TGTGCCAGCAGTGGCCAGGGGGATCAGCCCCAGCATTTT. It specifies CASSGQGDQPQHF.